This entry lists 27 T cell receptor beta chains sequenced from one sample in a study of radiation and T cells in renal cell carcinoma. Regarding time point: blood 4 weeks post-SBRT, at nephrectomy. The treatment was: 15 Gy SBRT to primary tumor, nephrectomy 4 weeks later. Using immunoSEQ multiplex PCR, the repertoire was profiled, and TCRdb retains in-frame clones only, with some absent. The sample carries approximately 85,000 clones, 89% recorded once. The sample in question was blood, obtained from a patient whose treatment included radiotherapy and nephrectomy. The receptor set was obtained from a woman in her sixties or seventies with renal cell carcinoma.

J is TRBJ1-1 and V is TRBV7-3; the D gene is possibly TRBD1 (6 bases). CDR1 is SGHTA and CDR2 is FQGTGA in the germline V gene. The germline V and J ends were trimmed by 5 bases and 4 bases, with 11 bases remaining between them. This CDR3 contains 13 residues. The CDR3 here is CASSRGGSTEAFF. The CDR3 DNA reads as TGTGCCAGCAGCCGAGGGGGGAGCACTGAAGCTTTCTTT.

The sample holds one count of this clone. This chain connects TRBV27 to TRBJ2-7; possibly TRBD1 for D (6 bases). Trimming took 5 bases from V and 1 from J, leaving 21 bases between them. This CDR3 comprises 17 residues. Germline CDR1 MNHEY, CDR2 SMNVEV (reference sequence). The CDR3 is CASSSLRPQDSSYEQYF. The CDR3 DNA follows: TGTGCCAGCAGTAGCCTCCGCCCTCAGGACAGTTCCTACGAGCAGTACTTC.

DNA of the CDR3: TGTGCCAGCACCTGGGGTGTCGCAGAGACCCAGTACTTC. Amino acids: CASTWGVAETQYF. This sequence joins TRBV28 and TRBJ2-5; the D is unclear. V lost 7 bases and J lost 4, with 13 bases in between. Germline-derived CDR1 and CDR2 are MDHEN and SYDVKM. This CDR3 is 13 amino acids long.

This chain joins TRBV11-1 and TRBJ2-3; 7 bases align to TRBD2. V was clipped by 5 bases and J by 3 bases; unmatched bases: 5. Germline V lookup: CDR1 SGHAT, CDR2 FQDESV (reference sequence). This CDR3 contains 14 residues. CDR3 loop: CASSEGLVTDTQYF. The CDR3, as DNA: TGTGCCAGCAGCGAAGGACTAGTTACAGATACGCAGTATTTT.

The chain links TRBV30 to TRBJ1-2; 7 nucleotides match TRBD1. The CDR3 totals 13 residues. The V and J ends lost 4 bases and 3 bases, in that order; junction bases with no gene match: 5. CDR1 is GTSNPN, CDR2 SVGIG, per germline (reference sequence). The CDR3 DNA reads TGTGCCTGGAATTCAGGGACAGACTATGGCTACACCTTC. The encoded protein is CAWNSGTDYGYTF. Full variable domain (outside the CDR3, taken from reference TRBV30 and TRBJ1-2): SQTIHQWPATLVQPVGSPLSLECTVEGTSNPNLYWYRQAAGRGLQLLFYSVGIGQISSEVPQNLSASRPQDRQFILSSKKLLLSDSGFYLCAWNSGTDYGYTFGSGTRLTVV.

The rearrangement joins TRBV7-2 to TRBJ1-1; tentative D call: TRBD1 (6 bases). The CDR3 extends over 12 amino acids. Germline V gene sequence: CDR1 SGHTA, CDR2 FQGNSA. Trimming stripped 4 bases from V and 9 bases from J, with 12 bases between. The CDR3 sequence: CASSSPGTKAFF. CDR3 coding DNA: TGTGCCAGCAGCTCCCCCGGGACAAAAGCTTTCTTT.

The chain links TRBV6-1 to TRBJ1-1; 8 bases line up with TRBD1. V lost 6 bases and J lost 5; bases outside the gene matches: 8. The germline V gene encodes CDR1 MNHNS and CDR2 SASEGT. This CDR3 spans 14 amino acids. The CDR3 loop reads CASRKGQEWTEAFF. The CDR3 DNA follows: TGTGCCAGCAGGAAGGGACAGGAATGGACTGAAGCTTTCTTT.

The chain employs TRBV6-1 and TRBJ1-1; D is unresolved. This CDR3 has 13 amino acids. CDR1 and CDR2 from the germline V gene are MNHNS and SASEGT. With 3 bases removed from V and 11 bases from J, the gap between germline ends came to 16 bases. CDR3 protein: CASSESETLNAFF. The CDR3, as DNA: TGTGCCAGCAGTGAGTCAGAAACCCTGAATGCTTTCTTT.

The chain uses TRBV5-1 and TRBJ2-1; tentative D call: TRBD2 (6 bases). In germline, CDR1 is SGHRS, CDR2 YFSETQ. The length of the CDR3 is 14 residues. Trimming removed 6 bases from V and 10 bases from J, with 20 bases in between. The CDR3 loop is CASNPGGSLGEQFF. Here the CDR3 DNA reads TGCGCCAGCAACCCAGGAGGGAGCTTAGGAGAGCAGTTCTTC.

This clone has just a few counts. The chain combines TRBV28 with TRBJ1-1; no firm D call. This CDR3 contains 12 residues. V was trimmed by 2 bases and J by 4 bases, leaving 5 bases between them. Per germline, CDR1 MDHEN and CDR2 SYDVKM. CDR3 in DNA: TGTGCCAGCAGTTTAACCGGCACTGAAGCTTTCTTT. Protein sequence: CASSLTGTEAFF. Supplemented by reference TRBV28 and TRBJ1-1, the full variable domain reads DVKVTQSSRYLVKRTGEKVFLECVQDMDHENMFWYRQDPGLGLRLIYFSYDVKMKEKGDIPEGYSVSREKKERFSLILESASTNQTSMYLCASSLTGTEAFFGQGTRLTVV.

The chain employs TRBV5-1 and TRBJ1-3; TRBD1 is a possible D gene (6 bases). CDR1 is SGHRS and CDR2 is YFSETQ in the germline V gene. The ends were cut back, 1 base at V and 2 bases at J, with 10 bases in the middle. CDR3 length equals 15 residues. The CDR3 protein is CASSLLGAAGNTIYF. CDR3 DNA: TGCGCCAGCAGCTTGTTGGGGGCAGCTGGAAACACCATATATTTT.

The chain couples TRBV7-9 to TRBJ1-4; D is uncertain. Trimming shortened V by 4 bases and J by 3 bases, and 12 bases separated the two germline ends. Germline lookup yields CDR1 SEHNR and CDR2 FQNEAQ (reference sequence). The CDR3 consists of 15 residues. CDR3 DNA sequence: TGTGCCAGCAGCTCGAGGGAGGTAGCTAATGAAAAACTGTTTTTT. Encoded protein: CASSSREVANEKLFF.

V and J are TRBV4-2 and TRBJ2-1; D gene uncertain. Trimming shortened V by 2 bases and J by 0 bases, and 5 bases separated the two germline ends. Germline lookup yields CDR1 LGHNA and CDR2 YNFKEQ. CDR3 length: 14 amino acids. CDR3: CASSQSSSYNEQFF. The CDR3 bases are TGTGCCAGCAGCCAAAGTAGCTCCTACAATGAGCAGTTCTTC.

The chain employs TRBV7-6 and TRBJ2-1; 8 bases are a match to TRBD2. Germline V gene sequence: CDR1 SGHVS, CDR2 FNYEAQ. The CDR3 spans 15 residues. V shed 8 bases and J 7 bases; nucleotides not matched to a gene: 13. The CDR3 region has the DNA TGTGCCAGCGTGCTGGGAGCGGGGGTTACTAATGAGCAGTTCTTC. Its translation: CASVLGAGVTNEQFF.

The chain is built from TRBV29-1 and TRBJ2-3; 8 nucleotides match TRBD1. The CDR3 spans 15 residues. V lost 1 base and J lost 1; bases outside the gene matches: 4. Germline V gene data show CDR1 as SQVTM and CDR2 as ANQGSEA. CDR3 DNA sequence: TGCAGCGTTGAAGGCGGACAGGGAGGCACAGATACGCAGTATTTT. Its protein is CSVEGGQGGTDTQYF.

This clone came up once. The CDR3 DNA is TGTGCCAGCAGTTACTCGGGCACCTCCTACGAGCAGTACTTC. Amino acid sequence: CASSYSGTSYEQYF. The chain couples TRBV6-5 to TRBJ2-7; no clear D. V lost 0 bases to trimming and J lost 0 bases, with 6 bases between them. There are 14 residues in the CDR3. Looked up from germline, CDR1 is MNHEY and CDR2 is SVGAGI.

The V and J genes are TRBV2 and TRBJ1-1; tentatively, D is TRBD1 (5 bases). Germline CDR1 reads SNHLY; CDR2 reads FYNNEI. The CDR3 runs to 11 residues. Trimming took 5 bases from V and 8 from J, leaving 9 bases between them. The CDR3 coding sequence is TGTGCCAGCAGTAAACAGGTGGAAGCTTTCTTT. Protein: CASSKQVEAFF.

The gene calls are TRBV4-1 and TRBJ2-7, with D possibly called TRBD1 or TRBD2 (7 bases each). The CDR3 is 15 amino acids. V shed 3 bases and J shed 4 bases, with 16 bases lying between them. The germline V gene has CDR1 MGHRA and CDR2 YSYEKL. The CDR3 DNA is TGCGCCAGCAGCCACCCCAGGGGGGGCGGGTACGAGCAGTACTTC. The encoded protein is CASSHPRGGGYEQYF.

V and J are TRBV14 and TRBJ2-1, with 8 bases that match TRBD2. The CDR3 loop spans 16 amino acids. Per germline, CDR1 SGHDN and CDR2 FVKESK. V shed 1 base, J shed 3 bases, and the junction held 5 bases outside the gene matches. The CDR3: CASSQAVAGYYNEQFF. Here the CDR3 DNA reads TGTGCCAGCAGCCAAGCGGTAGCGGGGTACTACAATGAGCAGTTCTTC.

The CDR3 sequence is CASSLVAGRDGYTF. The CDR3 DNA is TGTGCCAGCAGTTTAGTGGCGGGCAGGGATGGCTACACCTTC. The V and J genes are TRBV2 and TRBJ1-2, with D tentatively TRBD1 (5 bases). Trimming left V 5 bases short and J 6 bases short, with 16 bases between. The CDR3 length is 14 residues. Per germline, CDR1 SNHLY and CDR2 FYNNEI. The complete variable domain, with remaining parts taken from reference TRBV2 and TRBJ1-2, reads EPEVTQTPSHQVTQMGQEVILRCVPISNHLYFYWYRQILGQKVEFLVSFYNNEISEKSEIFDDQFSVERPDGSNFTLKIRSTKLEDSAMYFCASSLVAGRDGYTFGSGTRLTVV.

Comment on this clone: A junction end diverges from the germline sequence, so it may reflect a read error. The CDR3: CASRYSGTNEQFF. The DNA of the CDR3 is TGTGCCAGCAGGTACTCCGGGACCAATGAGCAGTTCTTC. The chain employs TRBV6-5 and TRBJ2-1, with D perhaps matching TRBD1 or TRBD2 (5 bases each). This CDR3 region has 13 residues. Looked up from germline, CDR1 is MNHEY and CDR2 is SVGAGI.

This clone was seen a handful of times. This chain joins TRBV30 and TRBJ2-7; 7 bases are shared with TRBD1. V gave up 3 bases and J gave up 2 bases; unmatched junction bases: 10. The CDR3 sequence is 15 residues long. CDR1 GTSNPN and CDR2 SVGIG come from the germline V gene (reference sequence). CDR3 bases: TGTGCCTGGAGGCAAGGGGGCGGAGGAACCTACGAGCAGTACTTC. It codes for CAWRQGGGGTYEQYF.

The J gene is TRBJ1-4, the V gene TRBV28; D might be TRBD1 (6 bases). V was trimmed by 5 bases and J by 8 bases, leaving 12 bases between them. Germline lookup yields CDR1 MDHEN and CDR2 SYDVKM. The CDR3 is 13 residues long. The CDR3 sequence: CASSPGTWEKLFF. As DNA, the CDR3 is TGTGCCAGCAGTCCCGGGACATGGGAAAAACTGTTTTTT.

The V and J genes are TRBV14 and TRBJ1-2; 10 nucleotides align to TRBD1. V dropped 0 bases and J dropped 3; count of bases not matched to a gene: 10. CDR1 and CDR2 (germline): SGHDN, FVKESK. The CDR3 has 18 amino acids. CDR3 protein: CASSQDPRQGAFHYGYTF. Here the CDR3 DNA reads TGTGCCAGCAGCCAAGATCCGAGACAGGGGGCATTTCACTATGGCTACACCTTC.

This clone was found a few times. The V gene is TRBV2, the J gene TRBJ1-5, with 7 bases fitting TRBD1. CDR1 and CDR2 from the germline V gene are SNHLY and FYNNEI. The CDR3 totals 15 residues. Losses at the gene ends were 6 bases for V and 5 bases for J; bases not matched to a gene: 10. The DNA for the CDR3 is TGTGCCAGCAGCCGACAGGGTAGAACCCATCAGCCCCAGCATTTT. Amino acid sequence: CASSRQGRTHQPQHF.

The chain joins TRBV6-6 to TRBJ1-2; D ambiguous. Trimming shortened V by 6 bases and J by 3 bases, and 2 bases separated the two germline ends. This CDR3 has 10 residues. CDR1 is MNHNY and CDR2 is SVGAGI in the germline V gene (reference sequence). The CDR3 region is CASRDYGYTF. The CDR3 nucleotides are TGTGCCAGCAGGGACTATGGCTACACCTTC.

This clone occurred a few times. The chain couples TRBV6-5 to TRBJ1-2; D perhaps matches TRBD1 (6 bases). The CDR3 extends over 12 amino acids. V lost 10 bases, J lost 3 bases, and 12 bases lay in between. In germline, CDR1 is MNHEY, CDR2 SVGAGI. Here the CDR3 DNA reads TGTGCCACTTATAGGGGGGACTATGGCTACACCTTC. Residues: CATYRGDYGYTF.